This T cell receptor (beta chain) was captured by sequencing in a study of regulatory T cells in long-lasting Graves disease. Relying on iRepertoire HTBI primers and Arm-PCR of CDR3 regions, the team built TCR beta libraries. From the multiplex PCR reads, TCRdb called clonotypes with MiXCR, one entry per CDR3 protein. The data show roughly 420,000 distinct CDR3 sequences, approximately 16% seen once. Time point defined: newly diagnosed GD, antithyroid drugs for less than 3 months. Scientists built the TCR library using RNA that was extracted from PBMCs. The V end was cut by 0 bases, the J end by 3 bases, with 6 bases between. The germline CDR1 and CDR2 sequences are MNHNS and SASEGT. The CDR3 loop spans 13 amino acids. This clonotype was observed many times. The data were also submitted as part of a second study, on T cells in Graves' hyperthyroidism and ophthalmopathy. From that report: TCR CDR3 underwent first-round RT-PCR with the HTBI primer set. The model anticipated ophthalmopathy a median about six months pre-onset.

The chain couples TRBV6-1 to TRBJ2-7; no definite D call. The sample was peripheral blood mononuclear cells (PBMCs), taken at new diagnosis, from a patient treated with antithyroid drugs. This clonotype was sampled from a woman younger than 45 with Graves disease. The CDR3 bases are TGTGCCAGCAGTGAAGCCCGTTTCTACGAGCAGTACTTC. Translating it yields CASSEARFYEQYF.